The sequence of this T cell receptor (beta chain) was determined in a study of blood T cell repertoires in COVID-19. Study overall: The United States, Italy and Spain supplied acute and convalescent COVID-19 samples.

The CDR3 loop spans 16 amino acids. Trimming took 5 bases from V and 3 from J, leaving 17 bases between them. CDR1 is LNHDA, CDR2 SQIVND, per germline (reference sequence). Original analysis: Reference gene primer amplification in the assay estimated nucleated cell counts. This table comes from immunoSEQ multiplex PCR, and its TCRdb copy is limited to in-frame clones, with some not included. V and J calls and clone size are as listed in that table; D and trimming were resolved from the DNA. The table includes 30,000 to 40,000 clones, around 90% detected once. Material for sequencing was peripheral blood. The source is a man between 65 and 85 years old with acute or convalescent COVID-19. This sequence joins TRBV19 and TRBJ1-5; D gene uncertain. The CDR3 here is CASSPPPGGVNQPQHF. Written as DNA, the CDR3 is TGTGCCAGTAGTCCCCCCCCGGGAGGAGTCAATCAGCCCCAGCATTTT.